These T cell receptor beta chains were read from a single sample in a study of CD8+ T cells in alopecia areata. Method: immunoSEQ multiplex PCR; TCRdb's copy keeps in-frame clones and lacks some. This sample has about 200,000 clones, with more than 30% found just once. The source material was CD4+ T cells sorted from blood, sampled at approximately week 30, from a patient treated with tofacitinib. Receptor source: a human donor with alopecia areata. CDR3s include the opening cysteine and the closing phenylalanine or tryptophan. A D gene is named only where the DNA matches it firmly. Clone size, where shown, is once, few, many, or a class for clones that have expanded.

NA,NA,TRBJ1-1,TRBV11-2,CASRSFRENTEAFF,TGTGCCAGCAGAAGTTTCCGGGAGAACACTGAAGCTTTCTTT
TRBD1,NA,TRBJ2-5,TRBV4-1,CASSQMTGRETQYF,TGCGCCAGCAGCCAGATGACAGGGCGGGAGACCCAGTACTTC
NA,few,TRBJ2-2,TRBV19,CASSRQSTGELFF,TGTGCCAGTAGTAGACAGAGCACCGGGGAGCTGTTTTTT
TRBD2,few,TRBJ2-1,TRBV19,CASRAGGNNEQFF,TGTGCCAGTAGGGCGGGGGGGAACAATGAGCAGTTCTTC
TRBD2,few,TRBJ2-1,TRBV9,CASSVGRGTSYNEQFF,TGTGCCAGCAGCGTAGGTAGGGGGACTAGCTACAATGAGCAGTTCTTC
TRBD2,few,TRBJ2-7,TRBV4-1,CASSRSSGRSSSYEQYF,TGCGCCAGCAGCCGGTCTAGCGGGAGGTCCAGCTCCTACGAGCAGTACTTC
TRBD2,few,TRBJ2-3,TRBV7-9,CASSRAAGVADTQYF,TGTGCCAGCAGCCGTGCAGCGGGAGTGGCAGATACGCAGTATTTT
TRBD1,few,TRBJ1-1,TRBV23-1,CASSHSIQGQGMWSTEAFF,TGCGCCAGCAGTCATTCGATTCAGGGACAGGGGATGTGGAGCACTGAAGCTTTCTTT
TRBD1,NA,TRBJ1-1,TRBV29-1,CSAGGQGQAFF,TGCAGCGCAGGGGGACAGGGACAAGCTTTCTTT
NA,few,TRBJ2-4,TRBV5-4,CASSLKVSGANVIQYF,TGTGCCAGCAGCTTGAAGGTATCGGGGGCTAACGTCATTCAGTACTTC
NA,NA,TRBJ1-1,TRBV2,CACALVRNTEAFF,TGTGCCTGCGCACTGGTGAGGAACACTGAAGCTTTCTTT
NA,NA,TRBJ2-3,TRBV9,CASSPREGSTDTQYF,TGTGCCAGCAGCCCCAGGGAAGGTAGCACAGATACGCAGTATTTT
TRBD2,NA,TRBJ2-7,TRBV27,CASSRSGSKSYEQYF,TGTGCCAGCAGCCGTAGCGGGAGCAAGTCCTACGAGCAGTACTTC
NA,NA,TRBJ1-3,TRBV29-1,CSVARDHGNTIYF,TGCAGCGTAGCCCGGGATCACGGAAACACCATATATTTT
NA,few,TRBJ1-1,TRBV18,CASSSGKNTEAFF,TGTGCCAGCTCCTCGGGAAAGAACACTGAAGCTTTCTTT
NA,NA,TRBJ1-4,TRBV7-9,CASSLEGMANEKLFF,TGTGCCAGCAGCTTAGAGGGAATGGCTAATGAAAAACTGTTTTTT
NA,few,TRBJ2-7,TRBV6-6,CASTSDSSYEQYF,TGTGCCAGCACCAGTGACAGTTCCTACGAGCAGTACTTC
NA,few,TRBJ1-2,TRBV30,CAWSPREIGYTF,TGTGCCTGGAGCCCAAGGGAGATCGGCTACACCTTC
NA,NA,TRBJ2-4,TRBV9,CASSGGAAGSKNIQYF,TGTGCCAGCAGCGGCGGGGCTGCCGGGAGCAAAAACATTCAGTACTTC
NA,NA,TRBJ1-1,TRBV5-1,CASSLLGNTEAFF,TGCGCCAGCAGCTTGTTGGGCAACACTGAAGCTTTCTTT
NA,many,TRBJ2-3,TRBV2,CASNQGPYTQYF,TGTGCCAGCAACCAGGGGCCTTATACGCAGTATTTT
NA,NA,TRBJ1-1,TRBV27,CASSSGFTEAFF,TGTGCCAGCAGCTCGGGCTTTACTGAAGCTTTCTTT
NA,NA,TRBJ2-1,TRBV7-9,CASRPGGVSSYNEQFF,TGTGCCAGCAGACCAGGGGGGGTGAGCTCCTACAATGAGCAGTTCTTC
NA,NA,TRBJ1-6,TRBV27,CATTKTLPGRYNSPLHF,TGTGCCACCACCAAAACTCTCCCGGGACGGTATAATTCACCCCTCCACTTT
NA,once,TRBJ2-7,TRBV9,CASSVATTGIHEQYF,TGTGCCAGCAGCGTAGCCACAACAGGGATCCACGAGCAGTACTTC
TRBD1,NA,TRBJ1-1,TRBV5-1,CASSSGQGSWNTEAFF,TGCGCCAGCAGCTCCGGACAGGGCTCCTGGAACACTGAAGCTTTCTTT
NA,NA,TRBJ2-2,TRBV5-1,CASGITGSTGELFF,TGCGCCAGCGGTATTACAGGGTCGACCGGGGAGCTGTTTTTT
NA,NA,TRBJ2-1,TRBV7-9,CASSLLNEQFF,TGTGCCAGCAGCTTACTGAATGAGCAGTTCTTC
NA,few,TRBJ2-6,TRBV5-6,CASSLKGAAVHSGANVLTF,TGTGCCAGCAGCCTCAAAGGGGCAGCCGTTCACTCTGGGGCCAACGTCCTGACTTTC
TRBD1,few,TRBJ1-6,TRBV19,CASSIGTGGPSPNSPLHF,TGTGCCAGTAGTATCGGGACAGGGGGACCGTCCCCTAATTCACCCCTCCACTTT
NA,once,TRBJ1-5,TRBV27,CASSSVYRRSSNQPQHF,TGTGCCAGCAGTTCGGTATACAGGCGTAGTAGCAATCAGCCCCAGCATTTT
TRBD1,medium-sized,TRBJ2-6,TRBV7-9,CASNRGYALSGANVLTF,TGTGCCAGTAACAGGGGGTACGCTCTCTCTGGGGCCAACGTCCTGACTTTC
NA,NA,TRBJ2-6,TRBV2,CASSGWGSGANVLTF,TGTGCCAGCAGTGGGTGGGGATCTGGGGCCAACGTCCTGACTTTC
NA,NA,TRBJ2-1,TRBV29-1,CSVEIGQANNEQFF,TGCAGCGTTGAAATAGGGCAGGCCAACAATGAGCAGTTCTTC
NA,few,TRBJ2-1,TRBV5-4,CASSREQGSILEQFF,TGTGCCAGCAGCCGAGAACAGGGTTCCATATTAGAGCAGTTCTTC
NA,NA,TRBJ1-5,TRBV30,CAWSSGLRVGQPQHF,TGTGCCTGGAGTTCCGGCCTACGTGTCGGTCAGCCCCAGCATTTT
TRBD1,NA,TRBJ1-5,TRBV7-7,CASSRTGGRNQPQHF,TGTGCTAGCAGCCGGACAGGGGGTCGCAATCAGCCCCAGCATTTT
TRBD1,few,TRBJ2-1,TRBV29-1,CSDWDRNVGEQFF,TGCAGCGACTGGGACAGGAACGTCGGTGAGCAGTTCTTC
NA,NA,TRBJ2-7,TRBV6-6,CASSALVEALGEQYF,TGTGCCAGCAGTGCCCTTGTTGAGGCCTTAGGGGAGCAGTACTTC
NA,NA,TRBJ1-5,TRBV2,CASSRDSTQPQHF,TGTGCCAGCAGTCGAGATAGCACCCAGCCCCAGCATTTT
TRBD2,few,TRBJ2-2,TRBV5-1,CASSLEGGRNTGELFF,TGCGCCAGCAGCTTGGAAGGCGGGAGGAACACCGGGGAGCTGTTTTTT